This T cell receptor beta chain was sequenced during a study of CD8+CD57+ T cells in acquired aplastic anemia. Findings and caveats of the study: No significant patient-versus-control difference appeared in CD8+ Simpson's diversity. Both patients and controls carried the same twenty-nine CD8+ CDR3 sequences.

Genomic DNA was employed as the template in profiling TCR beta VDJ and CDR3. One entry per CDR3 protein, called by TCRdb with MiXCR from the reads. The top ten hold about 60% of the sample, which has about 200,000 distinct CDR3 sequences, 60% to 80% seen once. It was patients with CD8+CD57+ cell expansion by flow cytometry who were chosen for sequencing. Each patient carried a diagnosis of severe acquired aplastic anemia. Patients had not yet gotten any therapy when their blood was taken for sampling. In regard to this clonotype: Its antigen is currently unknown. An end of the junction differs from the germline gene, which may be a read error.

The CDR3 is 14 amino acids. This TCR was recovered from a human donor with aplastic anemia. V and J are TRBV12-3 or TRBV12-4 and TRBJ2-4; 10 bases align to TRBD2. Sequenced: sorted CD4+, CD8+, or CD8+CD57+ T cells (not recorded which) from PBMCs. The CDR3 reads CASSLASGGPSGMF. The CDR3 nucleotides read TGTGCCAGCAGTTTAGCTAGCGGGGGGCCCTCGGGTATGTTC.